Sequencing of this T cell receptor beta chain was carried out in a study of cytomegalovirus exposure and HLA in healthy donors. Across the study: Early on, a data release was issued that held tens of millions of unique TCRs from HLA-typed donors. Overall study findings and caveats: Accurate prediction of HLA-A and HLA-B alleles (for most subjects) was reportedly achieved from TCR beta sequences. The listing of roughly 160 TCR beta chains classed them as cytomegalovirus-associated. Prior analysis indicated that the majority of TCR beta V segments exhibited productivity approximately 87% or approximately 30% of the time.

The PCR made use of 60 Vbeta and 13 Jbeta primers. The assay was immunoSEQ multiplex PCR, and TCRdb's table has in-frame clones only and misses some. The table lists just over 150,000 clones, around 79% of them singletons. The CDR3 has 15 residues. V lost 4 bases, J lost 4 bases, and 3 bases stayed unmatched. Germline lookup yields CDR1 SNHLY and CDR2 FYNNEI. Of note for this clone: Its antigen is unidentified.

The sequenced sample consisted of PBMCs. The chain recombines TRBV2 with TRBJ2-4; 11 bases are shared with TRBD2. This TCR was recovered from a woman aged 50 to 60 in good health and CMV-seropositive. The CDR3 coding sequence is TGTGCCAGCAGTGCGGGACTAGCGGAGAAAAACATTCAGTACTTC. Its translation is CASSAGLAEKNIQYF.